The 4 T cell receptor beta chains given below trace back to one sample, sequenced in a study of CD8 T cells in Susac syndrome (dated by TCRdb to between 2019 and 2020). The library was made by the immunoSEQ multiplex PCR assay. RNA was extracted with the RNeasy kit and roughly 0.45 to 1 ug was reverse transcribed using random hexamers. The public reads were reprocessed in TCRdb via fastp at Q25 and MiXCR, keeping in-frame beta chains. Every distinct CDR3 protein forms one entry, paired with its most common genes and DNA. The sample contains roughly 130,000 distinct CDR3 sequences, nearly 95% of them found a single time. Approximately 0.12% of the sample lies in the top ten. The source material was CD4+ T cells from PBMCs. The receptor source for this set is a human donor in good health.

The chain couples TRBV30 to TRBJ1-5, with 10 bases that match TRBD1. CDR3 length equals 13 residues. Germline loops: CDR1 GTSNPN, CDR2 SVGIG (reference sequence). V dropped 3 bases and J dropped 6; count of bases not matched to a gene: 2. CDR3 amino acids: CAWSGTGAQPQHF. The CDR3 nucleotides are TGTGCCTGGAGCGGGACAGGGGCTCAGCCCCAGCATTTT.

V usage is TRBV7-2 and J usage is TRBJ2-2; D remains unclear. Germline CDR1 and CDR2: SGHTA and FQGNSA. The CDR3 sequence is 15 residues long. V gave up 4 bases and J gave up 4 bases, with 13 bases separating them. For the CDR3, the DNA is TGTGCCAGCAGCTCCGGCATGGCAGGCACCGGGGAGCTGTTTTTT. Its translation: CASSSGMAGTGELFF.

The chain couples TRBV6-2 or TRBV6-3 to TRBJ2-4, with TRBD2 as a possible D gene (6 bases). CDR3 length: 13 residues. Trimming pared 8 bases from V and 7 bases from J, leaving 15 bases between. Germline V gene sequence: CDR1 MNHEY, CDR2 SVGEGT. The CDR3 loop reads CASLTRDRNIQYF. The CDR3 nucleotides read TGTGCCAGCCTCACGCGGGATCGGAACATTCAGTACTTC.

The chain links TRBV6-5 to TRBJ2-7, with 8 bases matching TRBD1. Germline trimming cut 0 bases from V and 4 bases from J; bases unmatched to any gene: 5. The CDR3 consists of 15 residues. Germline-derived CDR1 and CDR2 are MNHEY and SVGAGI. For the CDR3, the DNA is TGTGCCAGCAGTTACTCACGGACAGGGATGTACGAGCAGTACTTC. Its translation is CASSYSRTGMYEQYF.